Below, one TCR beta chain is given with its context. Authors' data handling: Reference gene primers were amplified, and this amplification served to estimate nucleated cell counts. Measured with immunoSEQ multiplex PCR; TCRdb has only the in-frame clones, and not every one. V and J calls and clone size are those listed in that table; D and trimming were worked out from the DNA. The data hold some 290,000 clones, with approximately 89% observed a single time. The source of the sample is a study of blood T cell repertoires in COVID-19. Across the study: There were acute and convalescent COVID-19 samples, and they came from the United States, Italy and Spain.

The germline CDR1 and CDR2 sequences are MGHRA and YSYEKL. The CDR3 totals 18 residues. The J segment lost 0 bases and the V segment lost 4 bases, leaving 11 bases of the junction unmatched. This sequence was found in a woman between 25 and 40 years old who had recovered from COVID-19. Specimen: PBMCs or T cells enriched from blood (not recorded which). V and J are TRBV4-1 and TRBJ1-5, with 8 positions matching TRBD1. The CDR3 here is CASSRGTGDTYSNQPQHF. In DNA, the CDR3 is TGCGCCAGCAGCCGAGGGACAGGCGATACTTATAGCAATCAGCCCCAGCATTTT.